Below, 16 T cell receptor beta chains from the same sample are listed, as sequenced in a study of T cells after posttransplantation cyclophosphamide (dated by TCRdb to 2015 to 2016). Library generation was performed with the immunoSEQ multiplex PCR assay. Entries here come from immuneACCESS through TCRdb and include only in-frame sequences with V and J called. Some clones fail to appear in such tables; in the studies checked, an unresolved V gene covers under half of the shortfall, and the cause of the remainder is unknown. This sample is represented by 6,500 to 9,000 clones, with no singletons among them. The top ten hold roughly 10% of the sample. The treatment or condition label, as the study defines it: high-dose cyclophosphamide on days +3 and +4 as single-agent GVHD prophylaxis. Busulfan and fludarabine conditioning, a related or unrelated marrow graft, and cyclophosphamide on days +3 and +4 were given to PTCy patients.

The source was PBMCs, collected after allogeneic stem cell transplant with posttransplant cyclophosphamide. Receptors originate from a female patient aged 50-65 years who received an allogeneic stem cell transplant from a related donor, was CMV-positive, and had no GVHD. In transplant recipients, some T cells may be of donor rather than host origin.

In this sample, this clone turned up many times. The chain is built from TRBV2 and TRBJ1-2; a possible D gene is TRBD1 (5 bases). Trimming stripped 8 bases from V and 0 bases from J, with 13 bases between. The CDR3 runs 14 residues. CDR1 and CDR2 from the germline V gene are SNHLY and FYNNEI. The CDR3 region is CASHRTYSNYGYTF. CDR3 bases: TGTGCCAGCCACAGGACCTATTCTAACTATGGCTACACCTTC. The whole variable domain, remainder taken from reference TRBV2 and TRBJ1-2, is EPEVTQTPSHQVTQMGQEVILRCVPISNHLYFYWYRQILGQKVEFLVSFYNNEISEKSEIFDDQFSVERPDGSNFTLKIRSTKLEDSAMYFCASHRTYSNYGYTFGSGTRLTVV.

There are many counts of this clone. The CDR3 region has the DNA TGTGCCAGCAGTCCGCAGAGCTCCTACAATGAGCAGTTCTTC. Amino acid sequence: CASSPQSSYNEQFF. V and J are TRBV6-4 and TRBJ2-1, with D uncertain. CDR3 size: 14 residues. CDR1 MRHNA and CDR2 SNTAGT come from the germline V gene. The V gene lost 5 bases and the J gene lost 0 bases, with 8 bases spanning the gap.

The chain carries TRBV25-1 and TRBJ1-6; TRBD1 matches 8 bases. CDR1 and CDR2 (germline): MGHDK, SYGVNS. The CDR3 extends over 16 amino acids. Germline trimming cut 6 bases from V and 5 bases from J; bases unmatched to any gene: 9. CDR3 region: CASSPRTGPNNSPLHF. The CDR3 DNA sequence: TGTGCCAGCAGCCCCCGGACAGGGCCAAATAATTCACCCCTCCACTTT. Full variable domain (rest looked up from reference TRBV25-1 and TRBJ1-6): EADIYQTPRYLVIGTGKKITLECSQTMGHDKMYWYQQDPGMELHLIHYSYGVNSTEKGDLSSESTVSRIRTEHFPLTLESARPSHTSQYLCASSPRTGPNNSPLHFGNGTRLTVT.

This clone was seen ten or more times. The chain joins TRBV15 to TRBJ2-6; D might be TRBD1 (5 bases). Per germline, CDR1 LNHNV and CDR2 YYDKDF (reference sequence). This CDR3 has 15 residues. V was shortened by 8 bases and J by 0 bases, with 11 bases between the two germline ends. CDR3 loop: CATSGHHSGANVLTF. The CDR3 DNA reads TGTGCCACCTCCGGACATCACTCTGGGGCCAACGTCCTGACTTTC. Full variable domain (rest looked up from reference TRBV15 and TRBJ2-6): DAMVIQNPRYQVTQFGKPVTLSCSQTLNHNVMYWYQQKSSQAPKLLFHYYDKDFNNEADTPDNFQSRRPNTSFCFLDIRSPGLGDTAMYLCATSGHHSGANVLTFGAGSRLTVL.

This clone was observed at least ten times. V is TRBV2 and J is TRBJ2-1; 14 bases align to TRBD2. Germline assignment: CDR1 SNHLY and CDR2 FYNNEI. The ends lost 4 bases at V and 10 bases at J; junction bases unmatched: 3. This CDR3 has 14 amino acids. The CDR3 here is CASSGGLAGDEQFF. CDR3 DNA sequence: TGTGCCAGCAGTGGGGGACTAGCGGGAGACGAGCAGTTCTTC. The whole variable domain, filled in from reference TRBV2 and TRBJ2-1, reads EPEVTQTPSHQVTQMGQEVILRCVPISNHLYFYWYRQILGQKVEFLVSFYNNEISEKSEIFDDQFSVERPDGSNFTLKIRSTKLEDSAMYFCASSGGLAGDEQFFGPGTRLTVL.

This clone showed up many times. The chain joins TRBV19 to TRBJ1-5, with D maybe TRBD1 (5 bases). Trimming took off 3 bases at V and 7 bases at J, with 10 bases between the two ends. CDR3 length equals 13 residues. The germline CDR1 and CDR2 sequences are LNHDA and SQIVND (reference sequence). This CDR3 is CASSIQGGQPQHF. In DNA, the CDR3 is TGTGCCAGTAGTATCCAGGGTGGCCAGCCCCAGCATTTT.

The sample holds a few counts of this clone. This chain links TRBV7-3 with TRBJ2-4, with D maybe TRBD1 (5 bases). In germline, CDR1 is SGHTA, CDR2 FQGTGA. V was cut by 2 bases and J by 8 bases, with 19 bases left in between. The CDR3 contains 16 residues. The CDR3 sequence is CASSLAPNGQWDIQYF. DNA of the CDR3: TGTGCCAGCAGCTTAGCACCGAACGGACAATGGGACATTCAGTACTTC.

This clone has at least ten counts. The rearrangement joins TRBV27 to TRBJ2-4; possibly TRBD2 for D (5 bases). CDR3 length: 15 amino acids. Germline CDR1 and CDR2: MNHEY and SMNVEV (reference sequence). The V and J ends lost 5 bases and 0 bases respectively, with 11 bases between them. CDR3 sequence reads: CASSPQRGAKNIQYF. Written as DNA, the CDR3 is TGTGCCAGCAGTCCCCAACGGGGAGCCAAAAACATTCAGTACTTC.

This clone was seen ten or more times. V and J are TRBV6-1 and TRBJ2-3; D not certain. The CDR3 is 15 amino acids. Looked up from germline, CDR1 is MNHNS and CDR2 is SASEGT. Between the trimmed V and J ends, which lost 0 bases and 14 bases, there was a span of 21 bases. This chain's CDR3 is CASSEASFSGPPRYF. The CDR3 bases are TGTGCCAGCAGTGAAGCGAGTTTTAGTGGGCCCCCGAGGTATTTT.

By its share, this clone is medium-sized. The chain links TRBV2 to TRBJ2-1, with TRBD2 matching 10 bases. The CDR3 is 17 amino acids. With V trimmed by 0 bases and J by 8 bases, 10 bases remained unmatched. Per the germline V gene, CDR1 is SNHLY and CDR2 is FYNNEI. CDR3 in DNA: TGTGCCAGCAGTGAAGCGCTTGGGCTAGCGGGAGACTATGAGCAGTTCTTC. It translates to CASSEALGLAGDYEQFF.

The chain is built from TRBV30 and TRBJ2-2; D is possibly TRBD2 (5 bases). Germline V gene sequence: CDR1 GTSNPN, CDR2 SVGIG (reference sequence). There are 14 residues in the CDR3. V was cut by 5 bases and J by 4 bases, with 14 bases left in between. CDR3 DNA: TGTGCCTGGGGACTCGACGGCCCCACCGGGGAGCTGTTTTTT. Encoded protein: CAWGLDGPTGELFF.

This clone has a count of ten or more. The CDR3 DNA reads TGTGCCAGCAGTAGTCAAGGCCTCCTCTCTGGAAACACCATATATTTT. As protein: CASSSQGLLSGNTIYF. The rearrangement joins TRBV2 to TRBJ1-3, with D unresolved. The CDR3 consists of 16 residues. Germline CDR1 and CDR2: SNHLY and FYNNEI. Between the trimmed V and J ends, which lost 5 bases and 0 bases, there was a span of 14 bases.

This clone was recorded at least ten times. This rearrangement joins TRBV7-9 to TRBJ2-1; 9 bases are a match to TRBD2. Looked up from germline, CDR1 is SEHNR and CDR2 is FQNEAQ (reference sequence). The CDR3 loop spans 15 amino acids. With V trimmed by 5 bases and J by 4 bases, 6 bases remained unmatched. This CDR3 is CASSPAGGGYNEQFF. As DNA, the CDR3 is TGTGCCAGCAGCCCAGCGGGAGGTGGTTACAATGAGCAGTTCTTC.

Ten or more counts support this clone. This chain links TRBV6-5 with TRBJ2-7; 8 nucleotides align to TRBD2. Germline V CDR1 and CDR2: MNHEY, SVGAGI. The junction had 10 bases not matched to a gene; V was cut back by 2 bases and J by 7 bases. The CDR3 consists of 15 residues. In nucleotides, the CDR3 is TGTGCCAGCAGTTACATGACGGGAGGGCCGGGGGAGCAGTACTTC. Its protein is CASSYMTGGPGEQYF.

This clone was counted many times. This sequence joins TRBV12-3 or TRBV12-4 and TRBJ2-1; TRBD2 agrees at 8 bases. The CDR3 contains 14 residues. After removal of 6 bases from V and 6 bases from J, the junction contained 7 bases not matched to a gene. The CDR3 loop is CASSPGTSSNEQFF. DNA of the CDR3: TGTGCCAGCAGCCCCGGGACTAGTAGCAATGAGCAGTTCTTC.

This clone was found many times. The chain uses TRBV28 and TRBJ2-3; D is undetermined. CDR1 and CDR2 (germline): MDHEN, SYDVKM. The CDR3 is 13 amino acids. V gave up 7 bases and J gave up 7 bases, with 15 bases separating them. As DNA, the CDR3 is TGTGCCAGCACCCTCCCGCAGGCCAATACGCAGTATTTT. Encoded protein: CASTLPQANTQYF.